Below are 32 T cell receptor beta chains sequenced from a single sample in a study of T cells in Graves' hyperthyroidism and ophthalmopathy. Amplified TCR beta CDR3 regions derived from RNA transcripts. The HTBI primer set served for first-round RT-PCR of the TCR CDR3. MiXCR, applied by TCRdb to the multiplex PCR reads, yields one record per CDR3 protein. This sample yields about 640,000 distinct CDR3 sequences, of which more than 12% are seen a single time; about an eighth belongs to the top ten. The sample comprised blood. The receptor set was obtained from a woman aged 45-65 years with Graves' ophthalmopathy.

This clonotype came up many times. One junction end does not reproduce the germline sequence, and a read error may be involved. The chain recombines TRBV5-1 with TRBJ2-7, with TRBD1 matching over 9 bases. Germline-derived CDR1 and CDR2 are SGHRS and YFSETQ. The CDR3 is made up of 13 amino acids. CDR3 coding DNA: TGTGCCAGCAGTTTTGGGACAGGGTACGAGCAGTACTTC. Its translation is CASSFGTGYEQYF.

This clonotype has only a few counts. The V call is TRBV7-9, the J call TRBJ2-1, with D perhaps TRBD2 (5 bases). The CDR3 consists of 15 residues. V gave up 6 bases and J gave up 4 bases, with 16 bases separating them. Germline CDR1 is SEHNR and CDR2 is FQNEAQ (reference sequence). CDR3 protein: CASSASVGAYNEQFF. CDR3 in DNA: TGTGCCAGCAGTGCTTCTGTGGGAGCTTACAATGAGCAGTTCTTC.

This clonotype has just a few counts. The chain couples TRBV6-2 or TRBV6-3 to TRBJ1-5, with TRBD1 matching 7 bases. This CDR3 contains 15 residues. The germline CDR1 and CDR2 sequences are MNHEY and SVGEGT. V lost 6 bases and J lost 4; bases outside the gene matches: 9. The CDR3 protein is CASRRSGTVNQPQHF. The CDR3 bases are TGTGCCAGCAGAAGATCCGGGACAGTTAATCAGCCCCAGCATTTT.

The table lists this clonotype with a count of one. This is likely a read error, given that the CDR3 carries no conserved phenylalanine or tryptophan at its end. The gene calls are TRBV2 and TRBJ1-1; unclear D gene. The CDR3 has 13 amino acids. Looked up from germline, CDR1 is SNHLY and CDR2 is FYNNEI. Trimming pared 3 bases from V and 2 bases from J, leaving 7 bases between. The CDR3 DNA sequence: TGTGCCAGCAGTGATTGGTTCAACACTGAAGCTTTCTCT. Protein sequence: CASSDWFNTEAFS.

This clonotype was found many times. The chain couples TRBV3-1 to TRBJ2-1; TRBD1 aligns across 7 bases. CDR3 length equals 13 residues. J lost 10 bases, V lost 4 bases, and 7 bases had no gene match. Germline loops: CDR1 LGHDT, CDR2 YNNKEL (reference sequence). CDR3 in DNA: TGTGCCAGCAGCCGACCGGGGACAGCCGAGCAGTTCTTC. This translates into CASSRPGTAEQFF.

Concerning this clonotype itself: Possible read error: a much larger clone is one base away. The V call is TRBV7-2, the J call TRBJ2-1, with D maybe TRBD1 (5 bases). Per germline, CDR1 SGHTA and CDR2 FQGNSA. The CDR3 consists of 16 residues. The chain's CDR3 is CASRVGVWESYSEQFF. The CDR3 DNA follows: TGTGCCAGCAGGGTAGGGGTTTGGGAATCATACAGTGAGCAGTTCTTC.

This clonotype came up many times. The gene calls are TRBV3-1 and TRBJ1-2, with unresolved D. The V gene lost 3 bases and the J gene lost 4 bases, with 12 bases spanning the gap. Germline V gene sequence: CDR1 LGHDT, CDR2 YNNKEL (reference sequence). CDR3 length equals 14 residues. CDR3 region: CASSHTDLPYGYTF. The DNA of the CDR3 is TGTGCCAGCAGCCACACGGACCTTCCCTATGGCTACACCTTC.

As to this clonotype: A read error is possible here, since a much larger clone lies one base away. DNA of the CDR3: TGTGCCAGCAGTTTAAACACCCGTAGCACAGATACGCAGTATTTT. This translates into CASSLNTRSTDTQYF. This sequence joins TRBV12-3 or TRBV12-4 and TRBJ2-3; D is uncertain. Trimming took off 2 bases at V and 0 bases at J, with 9 bases between the two ends. The CDR3 has 15 residues.

This clonotype was seen at least ten times. The genes are TRBV20-1 and TRBJ2-1, with 8 bases identical to TRBD2. The V gene's germline CDR1 is DFQATT and CDR2 SNEGSKA (reference sequence). The CDR3 length is 18 residues. Germline trimming cut 0 bases from V and 3 bases from J; bases unmatched to any gene: 13. CDR3 region: CSARDGGGAGGLYNEQFF. CDR3 nucleotide sequence: TGCAGTGCTAGAGATGGGGGAGGGGCGGGGGGCCTCTACAATGAGCAGTTCTTC.

In this sample, this clonotype turned up many times. J is TRBJ1-5 and V is TRBV30; TRBD1 aligns across 10 bases. The trim removed 5 bases at V and 6 bases at J, leaving 10 bases unmatched. The germline CDR1 and CDR2 sequences are GTSNPN and SVGIG (reference sequence). The CDR3 is 15 residues long. This CDR3 reads CAWGLRDRGFQPQHF. CDR3 nucleotide sequence: TGTGCCTGGGGTCTGCGGGACAGGGGCTTTCAGCCCCAGCATTTT.

This clonotype was observed a few times. The chain links TRBV7-9 to TRBJ2-7; D possibly corresponds to TRBD1 (6 bases). Trimming removed 6 bases from V and 2 bases from J, with 17 bases in between. This CDR3 is 15 amino acids long. From germline, CDR1 is SEHNR and CDR2 FQNEAQ (reference sequence). The CDR3 DNA follows: TGTGCCAGCAGTTCGGGACATTCCTTCACCTACGAGCAGTACTTC. Residues: CASSSGHSFTYEQYF.

This rearrangement joins TRBV30 to TRBJ1-3; the match to TRBD1 covers 12 bases. V shed 6 bases, J shed 0 bases, and the junction held 9 bases outside the gene matches. Germline values: CDR1 GTSNPN, CDR2 SVGIG (reference sequence). The CDR3 runs 17 residues. The CDR3 DNA sequence: TGTGCCTGCCCCGGGACAGGGGGCGAGCCCTCTGGAAACACCATATATTTT. This encodes CACPGTGGEPSGNTIYF.

At least ten counts were recorded for this clonotype. The CDR3 spells CASSGRGLAGGETQYF. For the CDR3, the DNA is TGTGCCAGCAGTGGGCGGGGACTAGCGGGAGGAGAGACCCAGTACTTC. The chain employs TRBV6-2 or TRBV6-3 and TRBJ2-5; 15 bases fit TRBD2. Germline V gene lookup returns CDR1 MNHEY and CDR2 SVGEGT. Trimming at V came to 5 bases and at J to 4 bases, leaving 5 bases not matched to a gene. The CDR3 has 16 amino acids.

CDR3 nucleotide sequence: TGTGCCACCAGCAGAGATCATATGGCTTACGAGCAGTACTTC. It encodes CATSRDHMAYEQYF. The chain employs TRBV15 and TRBJ2-7; D remains unclear. With 0 bases removed from V and 4 bases from J, the gap between germline ends came to 10 bases. The length of the CDR3 is 14 residues. Germline-derived CDR1 and CDR2 are LNHNV and YYDKDF (reference sequence).

The chain recombines TRBV19 with TRBJ2-4; weak D call: TRBD1 (8 bases). V lost 5 bases and J lost 1, with 15 bases in between. The germline gives CDR1 LNHDA, CDR2 SQIVND (reference sequence). The CDR3 is 16 amino acids. CDR3 sequence reads: CASSATGGGAKNIQYF. In DNA, the CDR3 is TGTGCCAGTAGTGCCACAGGGGGGGGGGCCAAAAACATTCAGTACTTC.

This clonotype was recorded a few times. Relative to the germline gene, one junction end is altered; a read error may explain this. The genes are TRBV15 and TRBJ2-2; TRBD1 or TRBD2 may be the D gene (5 bases each). The germline V gene has CDR1 LNHNV and CDR2 YYDKDF (reference sequence). This CDR3 is built from 15 residues. The CDR3 region is CATSRGFANTGALFF. CDR3 DNA sequence: TGTGCCACCAGCAGAGGGTTCGCGAACACCGGGGCGCTGTTTTTT.

This clonotype was seen only a few times. The chain employs TRBV10-3 and TRBJ1-4; 7 bases match TRBD1. Trimming cost V 6 bases and J 8 bases; bases outside gene matches: 6. From germline, CDR1 is ENHRY and CDR2 SYGVKD. This CDR3 is 13 amino acids long. The CDR3 spells CAISLTGREKLFF. Here the CDR3 DNA reads TGTGCCATCAGCCTGACAGGGAGAGAAAAACTGTTTTTT.

This chain connects TRBV28 to TRBJ2-2; D perhaps matches TRBD2 (5 bases). Trimming removed 5 bases from V and 4 bases from J, with 11 bases in between. The CDR3 sequence is 14 residues long. Per the germline V gene, CDR1 is MDHEN and CDR2 is SYDVKM. DNA of the CDR3: TGTGCCAGCAGTCCCATGGAGGCCACCGGGGAGCTGTTTTTT. It encodes CASSPMEATGELFF.

CDR3 in amino acids: CASREKGVSYGYTF. The CDR3 DNA reads TGTGCCAGCAGAGAAAAGGGGGTTTCCTATGGCTACACCTTC. The chain uses TRBV6-2 or TRBV6-3 and TRBJ1-2; tentatively, D is TRBD1 (6 bases). This CDR3 spans 14 amino acids. Trimming cost V 6 bases and J 4 bases, with 15 bases left between them. CDR1 is MNHEY and CDR2 is SVGEGT in the germline V gene.

Regarding this clonotype: Just one base apart from a much larger clone, this may be a read error. The V gene is TRBV28, the J gene TRBJ2-1; TRBD1 aligns across 7 bases. The germline V gene encodes CDR1 MDHEN and CDR2 SYDVKM. The CDR3 is 15 amino acids. The CDR3 nucleotides are TGTGCCAGCGGTTTTAACAGGGGATCCTACAATGAGCAGTTCTTC. It codes for CASGFNRGSYNEQFF.

This CDR3 reads CASSPRTSGRALVDTQYF. The CDR3 bases are TGTGCCAGCAGCCCTCGGACTAGCGGGAGGGCCTTAGTGGATACGCAGTATTTT. The chain links TRBV7-9 to TRBJ2-3; 15 bases are a match to TRBD2. The CDR3 consists of 18 residues. The germline gives CDR1 SEHNR, CDR2 FQNEAQ (reference sequence). The junction had 12 bases not matched to a gene; V was cut back by 5 bases and J by 6 bases.

In this sample, this clonotype turned up many times. The chain is built from TRBV3-1 and TRBJ2-1, with D perhaps given as TRBD1 or TRBD2 (5 bases each). The CDR3 is 17 amino acids. V gave up 4 bases and J gave up 2 bases, with 18 bases separating them. The germline V gene encodes CDR1 LGHDT and CDR2 YNNKEL (reference sequence). The chain's CDR3 is CASSLKPGPLTYNEQFF. CDR3 sequence (DNA): TGTGCCAGCAGCCTCAAGCCGGGACCCCTAACCTACAATGAGCAGTTCTTC.

The rearrangement links TRBV6-2 or TRBV6-3 to TRBJ1-2, with D maybe TRBD1 (5 bases). The CDR3 runs to 12 residues. Germline CDR1 is MNHEY and CDR2 is SVGEGT. V was trimmed by 7 bases and J by 8 bases, leaving 14 bases between them. The CDR3 spells CASTGAYPGYTF. The CDR3 DNA follows: TGTGCCAGCACCGGGGCCTATCCAGGCTACACCTTC.

This clonotype was seen repeatedly, ten times or more. V gene TRBV6-1 combines with J gene TRBJ2-5, with D unclear. V was clipped by 0 bases and J by 2 bases, with 19 bases between them. The CDR3 has 18 residues. Per the germline V gene, CDR1 is MNHNS and CDR2 is SASEGT. CDR3 nucleotides: TGTGCCAGCAGTGAAGCCCGGGTGACTGCTCGGCAACAAGAGACCCAGTACTTC. The encoded protein is CASSEARVTARQQETQYF.

This clonotype was counted many times. The chain combines TRBV6-6 with TRBJ2-3; possibly TRBD2 for D (5 bases). Trimming removed 0 bases at V and 0 bases at J, with 7 bases between. This CDR3 is 15 amino acids long. CDR1 is MNHNY and CDR2 is SVGAGI in the germline V gene (reference sequence). The CDR3 bases are TGTGCCAGCAGTTACTCTAGCGTTAGCACAGATACGCAGTATTTT. This codes for CASSYSSVSTDTQYF.

This clonotype was counted a few times. The chain couples TRBV9 to TRBJ2-3; D unresolved. The CDR3 totals 14 residues. In germline, CDR1 is SGDLS, CDR2 YYNGEE. V was pared by 0 bases and J by 3 bases, with 8 bases between. This CDR3 is CASSVVGFTDTQYF. CDR3 sequence (DNA): TGTGCCAGCAGCGTAGTAGGGTTTACAGATACGCAGTATTTT.

V usage is TRBV12-3 or TRBV12-4 and J usage is TRBJ1-2; D not resolved. The V and J ends lost 1 base and 4 bases respectively, with 13 bases between them. This CDR3 has 15 amino acids. As DNA, the CDR3 is TGTGCCAGCAGTTTAGGGGTCCCCAAAACCTATGGCTACACCTTC. Protein: CASSLGVPKTYGYTF.

This clonotype was observed a few times. The chain is built from TRBV10-3 and TRBJ2-3; D not resolved. V gave up 4 bases and J gave up 5 bases, with 7 bases separating them. CDR3 length equals 12 residues. Germline CDR1 and CDR2: ENHRY and SYGVKD. CDR3 DNA: TGTGCCATCAGTGCAAAGGGAGATACGCAGTATTTT. Protein sequence: CAISAKGDTQYF.

The chain combines TRBV6-4 with TRBJ2-3, with 7 nucleotides matching TRBD1. Germline assignment: CDR1 MRHNA and CDR2 SNTAGT. Trimming removed 4 bases from V and 10 bases from J; junction bases left unmatched: 8. This CDR3 is 13 amino acids long. CDR3 sequence reads: CASSVDRETSQYF. DNA for the CDR3: TGTGCCAGCAGTGTTGACAGGGAGACTTCGCAGTATTTT.

This clonotype was recorded at least ten times. This sequence joins TRBV7-8 and TRBJ1-6; 7 nucleotides line up with TRBD1. The trim removed 3 bases at V and 7 bases at J, leaving 9 bases unmatched. The CDR3 runs to 16 residues. Germline V CDR1 and CDR2: SGHVS, FQNEAQ. The CDR3 reads CASSFGQVGGNSPLHF. CDR3 in DNA: TGTGCCAGCAGCTTCGGACAGGTCGGCGGCAATTCACCCCTCCACTTT.

The rearrangement joins TRBV6-2 or TRBV6-3 to TRBJ2-7; 7 bases line up with TRBD1. The CDR3 has 12 amino acids. Germline V gene data show CDR1 as MNHEY and CDR2 as SVGEGT. Trimming at V came to 2 bases and at J to 5 bases, leaving 0 bases not matched to a gene. The CDR3 loop is CASSYTGDEQYF. CDR3 coding DNA: TGTGCCAGCAGTTACACAGGGGACGAGCAGTACTTC.

This clonotype was observed at least ten times. This chain links TRBV6-2 or TRBV6-3 with TRBJ2-5; 9 nucleotides align to TRBD2. V shed 2 bases, J shed 3 bases, and the junction held 7 bases outside the gene matches. The V gene's germline CDR1 is MNHEY and CDR2 SVGEGT. The CDR3 contains 16 residues. CDR3 nucleotides: TGTGCCAGCAGTTACGCCTGGGGACTAGCTGAAGAGACCCAGTACTTC. Translated, it gives CASSYAWGLAEETQYF.